This T cell receptor beta chain originates from a study of CXCR3-negative and CXCR3-positive naive CD8 T cells. The germline V gene has CDR1 SGDLS and CDR2 YYNGEE. The length of the CDR3 is 15 residues. Regarding the study as a whole: CXCR3 levels fell partly with cryopreservation; most assays relied on fresh PBMCs. For the naive subsets, surface CD5 was similar, and TCR strength was inferred from TRB CDR3 properties.

Carrying UMI labels, the TRB cDNA libraries were prepared through 5' RACE. TCRdb re-called the 5' RACE reads; one entry per CDR3 protein, DNA not given. The sample table includes 5,000 to 6,500 distinct CDR3 sequences. This clonotype is medium-sized by frequency. What it binds is not known. At roughly 300,000 cells each, triplicate sorts were carried out for each CD8+ T cell subset. The source is a human donor in good health. Some clones in this sample may be carry-over from other donors' samples. The chain recombines TRBV9 with TRBJ2-3; checking the TCRdb D call of TRBD1 is not possible without DNA. Sequenced input: naive CXCR3- CD8+ T cells from blood. The subset denotes: CD45RO-CCR7+CD27+CD95- naive CD8+ T cells lacking CXCR3 (TNR3-). The CDR3 loop reads CASSPGEDSTDTQYF.